This TCR beta chain was profiled in a study of cytomegalovirus exposure and HLA in healthy donors. As for the study in general: In an earlier analysis, 90 million to 120 million unique TCR beta sequences were found from 150 million to 200 million T cells.

This CDR3 region has 13 residues. The germline V and J ends were trimmed by 6 bases and 2 bases, with 12 bases remaining between them. CDR1 and CDR2 (germline): SGHRS, YFSETQ. This PCR relied on a set of 60 Vbeta primers and 13 Jbeta primers. The table came from immunoSEQ multiplex PCR; TCRdb's copy has only in-frame clones and leaves some out. This table has about 190,000 clones, around 79% appearing once. The rearrangement joins TRBV5-1 to TRBJ2-7; D perhaps matches TRBD2 (5 bases). Sample: PBMCs. The sequence was obtained from a woman aged 18-29 years in good health and CMV-seronegative. The CDR3 sequence is CASNYEGAYEQYF. Here the CDR3 DNA reads TGCGCCAGCAACTACGAGGGAGCCTACGAGCAGTACTTC.